This TCR beta chain was sequenced in a study of T cell repertoires and HLA-DP antigens. This CDR3 has 14 residues. Trimming pared 4 bases from V and 0 bases from J, leaving 7 bases between. The germline V gene has CDR1 SEHNR and CDR2 FQNEAQ (reference sequence). Clones were sequenced by immunoSEQ multiplex PCR, and TCRdb holds only the in-frame ones, with some missing. The profile shows approximately 86,000 clones, approximately 89% of them singletons. This clone was observed once. Its antigen is not known. The sequenced sample consisted of CD4+ T cells from PBMCs. The receptor comes from a man aged 45-65 years in good health and CMV-seronegative. The chain has TRBV7-9 and TRBJ1-3; D is perhaps TRBD1 (6 bases). CDR3 nucleotide sequence: TGTGCCAGCAGCTCGGACAGCTCTGGAAACACCATATATTTT. Its translation: CASSSDSSGNTIYF. The full variable domain, rest sourced from reference TRBV7-9 and TRBJ1-3, is DTGVSQNPRHKITKRGQNVTFRCDPISEHNRLYWYRQTLGQGPEFLTYFQNEAQLEKSRLLSDRFSAERPKGSFSTLEIQRTEQGDSAMYLCASSSDSSGNTIYFGEGSWLTVV.